This paragraph covers one T cell receptor beta chain sequence. Its matching antigen is unknown. Synthesis of cDNA used 5'RACE (with 10-nucleotide random UMIs). From 15-18 subjects, each sequencing run yielded over 160 million TCR-beta sequences. From the 5' RACE reads, TCRdb called clonotypes with MiXCR, one entry per CDR3 protein. Among roughly 44,000 distinct CDR3 sequences, about 6% were seen once, and the ten largest hold about 0.57%. These data belong to a study of neurological immune-mediated disorders. Findings and limits, study-wide: Patients with HTLV-1-associated myelopathy showed the most TCR clonal expansion. Those with multiple sclerosis showed the least, falling below healthy controls. Private repertoires in all groups were suggested by the finding that expanded clones across subjects shared no CDR3 amino acid sequences.

V was cut by 0 bases and J by 0 bases, with 11 bases left in between. This CDR3 spans 16 amino acids. The germline V gene has CDR1 SNHLY and CDR2 FYNNEI. Sequencing was done on a sample of CD4+ T cells from blood. The chain is built from TRBV2 and TRBJ2-5; D uncertain. The TCR originated in a woman aged 40 to 49 in good health. This CDR3 is CASSEAGLGYQETQYF. In nucleotides, the CDR3 is TGTGCCAGCAGTGAAGCGGGTCTAGGATACCAAGAGACCCAGTACTTC.